This TCR beta chain was retrieved from a study of blood T cells in healthy people across ages. In this sample, this clonotype turned up a few times. The second PCR ran about 6 to 11 cycles with a sample-barcoded 5' primer and J-beta primers. TCRdb itself ran the 5' RACE reads through MiXCR, one entry per CDR3 protein. Here the sample spans about 1.6 million distinct CDR3 sequences, about 32% being singletons. This CDR3 spans 13 amino acids. V shed 7 bases and J shed 8 bases, with 13 bases lying between them. Germline CDR1 is SGHRS and CDR2 is YFSETQ. Sample donors were healthy Caucasian individuals that came from Russia, aged 6 to 90. Every sample gave at least 6 micrograms of total RNA when it was extracted.

The V call is TRBV5-1, the J call TRBJ1-6; a possible D gene is TRBD1 (5 bases). This sequence originates from a woman between 25 and 40 years old in good health. Sequenced: blood. Here the CDR3 DNA reads TGCGCCAGCGGGGCAGAAAGAGATTCACCCCTCCACTTT. Its protein is CASGAERDSPLHF.